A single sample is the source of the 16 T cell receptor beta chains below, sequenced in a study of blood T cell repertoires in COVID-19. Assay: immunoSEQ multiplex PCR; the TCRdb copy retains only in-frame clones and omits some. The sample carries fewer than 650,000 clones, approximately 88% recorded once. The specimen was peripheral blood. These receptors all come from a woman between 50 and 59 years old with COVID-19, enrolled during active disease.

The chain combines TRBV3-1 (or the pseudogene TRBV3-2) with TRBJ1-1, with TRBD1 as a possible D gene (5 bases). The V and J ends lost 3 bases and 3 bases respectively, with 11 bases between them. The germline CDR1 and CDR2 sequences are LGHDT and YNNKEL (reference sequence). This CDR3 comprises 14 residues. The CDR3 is CASSHLGGDTEAFF. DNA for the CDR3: TGTGCCAGCAGCCACCTAGGAGGGGACACTGAAGCTTTCTTT.

As DNA, the CDR3 is TGTGCCAGCAGCCAAGATTTGCAGGGACTGTCCTACAATGAGCAGTTCTTC. Translation gives CASSQDLQGLSYNEQFF. V is TRBV3-1 (or the pseudogene TRBV3-2) and J is TRBJ2-1; possible D gene TRBD2, 6 bases. Trimming left V 0 bases short and J 1 base short, with 13 bases between. The CDR3 runs 17 residues. Looked up from germline, CDR1 is LGHDT and CDR2 is YNNKEL (reference sequence).

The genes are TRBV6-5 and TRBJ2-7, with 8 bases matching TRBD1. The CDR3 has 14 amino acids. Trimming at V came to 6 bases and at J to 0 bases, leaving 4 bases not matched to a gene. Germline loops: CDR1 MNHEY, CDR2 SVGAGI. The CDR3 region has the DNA TGTGCCAGCAGAACGGGACAGGTCTCCTACGAGCAGTACTTC. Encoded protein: CASRTGQVSYEQYF.

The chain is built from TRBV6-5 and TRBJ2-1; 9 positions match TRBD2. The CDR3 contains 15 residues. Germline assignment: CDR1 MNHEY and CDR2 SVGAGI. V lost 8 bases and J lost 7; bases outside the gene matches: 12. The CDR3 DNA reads TGTGCCAGCTTGCTAGGGCTAGCGGGGCAAAATGAGCAGTTCTTC. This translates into CASLLGLAGQNEQFF.

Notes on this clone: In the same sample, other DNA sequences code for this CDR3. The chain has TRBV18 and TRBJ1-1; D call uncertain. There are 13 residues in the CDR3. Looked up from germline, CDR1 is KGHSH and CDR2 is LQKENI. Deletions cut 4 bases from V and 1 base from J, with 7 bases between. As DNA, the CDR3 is TGTGCCAGCTCACAGTCACAGAACACTGAAGCTTTCTTT. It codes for CASSQSQNTEAFF.

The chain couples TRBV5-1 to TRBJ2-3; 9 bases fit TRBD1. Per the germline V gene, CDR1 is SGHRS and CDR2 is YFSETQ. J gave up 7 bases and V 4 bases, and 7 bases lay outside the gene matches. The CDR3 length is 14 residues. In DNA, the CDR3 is TGCGCCAGCAGCGTGGGACAGGGCCCCAATACGCAGTATTTT. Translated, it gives CASSVGQGPNTQYF.

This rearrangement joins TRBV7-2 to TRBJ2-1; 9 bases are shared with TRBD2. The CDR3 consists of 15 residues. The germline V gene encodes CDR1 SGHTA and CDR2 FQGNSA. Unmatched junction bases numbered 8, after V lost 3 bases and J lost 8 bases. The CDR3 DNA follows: TGTGCCAGCAGCTTGCGGGGGGGCAGGGGCGATGAGCAGTTCTTC. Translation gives CASSLRGGRGDEQFF.

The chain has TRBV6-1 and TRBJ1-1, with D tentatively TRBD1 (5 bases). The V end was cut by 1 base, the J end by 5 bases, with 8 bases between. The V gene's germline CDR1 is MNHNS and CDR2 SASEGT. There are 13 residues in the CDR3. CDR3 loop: CASSEVGTTEAFF. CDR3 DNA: TGTGCCAGCAGTGAAGTAGGGACTACTGAAGCTTTCTTT.

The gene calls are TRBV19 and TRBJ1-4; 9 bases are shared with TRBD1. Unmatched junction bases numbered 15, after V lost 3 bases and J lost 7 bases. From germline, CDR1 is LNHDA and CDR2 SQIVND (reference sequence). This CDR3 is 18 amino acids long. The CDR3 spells CASSIYGQGSAVTEKLFF. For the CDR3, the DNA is TGTGCCAGTAGTATTTATGGACAGGGGTCGGCGGTGACTGAAAAACTGTTTTTT.

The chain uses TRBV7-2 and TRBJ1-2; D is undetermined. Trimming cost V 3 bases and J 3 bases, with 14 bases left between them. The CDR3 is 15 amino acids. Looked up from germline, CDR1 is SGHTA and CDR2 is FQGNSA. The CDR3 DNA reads TGTGCCAGCAGCTTCTTTCTGGAGGGTGACTATGGCTACACCTTC. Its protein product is CASSFFLEGDYGYTF.

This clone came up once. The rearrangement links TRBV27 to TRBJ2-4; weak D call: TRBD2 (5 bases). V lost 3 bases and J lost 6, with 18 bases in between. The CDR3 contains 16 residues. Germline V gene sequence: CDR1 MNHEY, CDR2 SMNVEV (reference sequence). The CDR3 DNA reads TGTGCCAGCAGTTTTCGGGTCGGAGGCGAGGGAAACATTCAGTACTTC. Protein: CASSFRVGGEGNIQYF.

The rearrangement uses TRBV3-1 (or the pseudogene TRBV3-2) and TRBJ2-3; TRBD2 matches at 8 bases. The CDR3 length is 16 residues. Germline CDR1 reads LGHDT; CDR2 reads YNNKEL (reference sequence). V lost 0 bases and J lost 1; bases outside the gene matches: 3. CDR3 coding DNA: TGTGCCAGCAGCCAAGACGGGGGGGCGGGCACAGATACGCAGTATTTT. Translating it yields CASSQDGGAGTDTQYF.

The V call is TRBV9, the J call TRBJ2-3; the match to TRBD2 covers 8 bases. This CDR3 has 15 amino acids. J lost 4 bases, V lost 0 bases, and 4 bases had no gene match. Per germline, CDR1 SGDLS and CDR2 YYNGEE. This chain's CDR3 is CASSVGRGGPDTQYF. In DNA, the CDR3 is TGTGCCAGCAGCGTAGGACGGGGGGGGCCAGATACGCAGTATTTT.

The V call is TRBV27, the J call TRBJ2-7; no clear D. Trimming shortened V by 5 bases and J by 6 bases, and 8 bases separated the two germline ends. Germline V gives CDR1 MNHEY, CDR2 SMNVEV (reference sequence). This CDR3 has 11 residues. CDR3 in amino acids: CASSTNLEQYF. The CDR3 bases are TGTGCCAGCAGTACTAACCTCGAGCAGTACTTC.

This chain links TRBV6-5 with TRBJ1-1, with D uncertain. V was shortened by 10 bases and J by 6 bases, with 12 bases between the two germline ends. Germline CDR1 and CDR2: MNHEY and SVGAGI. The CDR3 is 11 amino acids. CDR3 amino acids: CATIYGAEAFF. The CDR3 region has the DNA TGTGCCACCATCTACGGGGCTGAAGCTTTCTTT.

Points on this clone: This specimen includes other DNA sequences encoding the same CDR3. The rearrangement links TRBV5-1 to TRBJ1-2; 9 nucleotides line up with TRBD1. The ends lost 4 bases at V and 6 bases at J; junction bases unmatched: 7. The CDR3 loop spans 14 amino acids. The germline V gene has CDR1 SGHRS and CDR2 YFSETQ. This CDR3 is CASSPDRGRDGYTF. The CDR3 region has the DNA TGCGCCAGCAGCCCCGACAGGGGGAGGGATGGCTACACCTTC.